Presented here are 11 T cell receptor beta chains from one specimen sequenced in a study of blood T cell repertoires in COVID-19 (dated by TCRdb to about 2020). The method behind the library was the immunoSEQ multiplex PCR assay. TCRdb took over this immuneACCESS table, retaining in-frame rearrangements with V and J assigned. Such tables are incomplete; in checked studies, under half of the missing clones stem from an unresolved V gene, and the remainder is unexplained. This sample holds around 300,000 clones; about nine tenths were observed only once. The biggest ten clones account for roughly 0.92% of the sample. Sequencing was carried out using peripheral blood. These receptors all come from a woman between 40 and 50 years old who had recovered from COVID-19.

The V gene is TRBV7-8, the J gene TRBJ1-6; D unresolved. V was trimmed by 1 base and J by 0 bases, leaving 7 bases between them. The germline V gene encodes CDR1 SGHVS and CDR2 FQNEAQ. The CDR3 runs 16 residues. The CDR3 loop reads CASSLVLSSYNSPLHF. The CDR3 DNA sequence: TGTGCCAGCAGCTTAGTTTTGAGCTCCTATAATTCACCCCTCCACTTT.

The rearrangement uses TRBV11-3 and TRBJ1-6, with TRBD1 matching over 7 bases. Germline CDR1 reads SGHNT; CDR2 reads YENEEA. The CDR3 has 15 residues. The junction had 11 bases not matched to a gene; V was cut back by 5 bases and J by 10 bases. In nucleotides, the CDR3 is TGTGCCAGCAGCCCGGGACAGCCACGGACCTCACCCCTCCACTTT. Its protein is CASSPGQPRTSPLHF.

The chain joins TRBV4-1 to TRBJ2-5; the match to TRBD2 covers 7 bases. V was pared by 4 bases and J by 5 bases, with 13 bases of the junction left unmatched. Per the germline V gene, CDR1 is MGHRA and CDR2 is YSYEKL. There are 16 residues in the CDR3. The CDR3 DNA sequence: TGCGCCAGCAGCCCGCAGCTAGGGACTACCGGGGAGACCCAGTACTTC. Its protein product is CASSPQLGTTGETQYF.

The V gene is TRBV7-2, the J gene TRBJ2-5, with TRBD1 as a possible D gene (6 bases). Per germline, CDR1 SGHTA and CDR2 FQGNSA. Trimming removed 2 bases from V and 5 bases from J, with 15 bases in between. The CDR3 is made up of 15 amino acids. CDR3 protein: CASSLFSGAGETQYF. DNA of the CDR3: TGTGCCAGCAGCTTATTTTCAGGGGCCGGTGAGACCCAGTACTTC. Combining the CDR3 with reference TRBV7-2 and TRBJ2-5 gives the whole variable domain GAGVSQSPSNKVTEKGKDVELRCDPISGHTALYWYRQSLGQGLEFLIYFQGNSAPDKSGLPSDRFSAERTGGSVSTLTIQRTQQEDSAVYLCASSLFSGAGETQYFGPGTRLLVL.

This clone was observed a single time. This sequence joins TRBV12-5 and TRBJ2-2, with 11 bases lining up with TRBD1. Germline V lookup: CDR1 LGHNT, CDR2 FRNRAP. After removal of 9 bases from V and 6 bases from J, the junction contained 3 bases not matched to a gene. The CDR3 sequence is 13 residues long. CDR3 loop: CASGQGASGELFF. The CDR3 nucleotides read TGTGCTAGCGGACAGGGGGCCTCCGGGGAGCTGTTTTTT.

This clone appeared a single time. The chain carries TRBV9 and TRBJ2-3; D is possibly TRBD2 (6 bases). This CDR3 region has 20 residues. Germline V lookup: CDR1 SGDLS, CDR2 YYNGEE. The V gene lost 0 bases and the J gene lost 2 bases, with 25 bases spanning the gap. CDR3 DNA: TGTGCCAGCAGCGTAGATCCGGCTAGCGAACTGGTAGGGGCCACAGATACGCAGTATTTT. Translation gives CASSVDPASELVGATDTQYF.

This chain joins TRBV5-4 and TRBJ2-7, with D unclear. This CDR3 has 15 amino acids. Germline-derived CDR1 and CDR2 are SGHNT and YYREEE (reference sequence). Trimming removed 4 bases at V and 0 bases at J, with 14 bases between. The CDR3 bases are TGTGCCAGCAGCCCCCCCCCGGGTAACTCCTACGAGCAGTACTTC. This codes for CASSPPPGNSYEQYF.

V is TRBV3-1 (or the pseudogene TRBV3-2) and J is TRBJ2-1, with 11 bases fitting TRBD2. Losses at the gene ends were 2 bases for V and 10 bases for J; bases not matched to a gene: 7. Looked up from germline, CDR1 is LGHDT and CDR2 is YNNKEL (reference sequence). The CDR3 covers 15 residues. The CDR3 region is CASSQHTSGSWEQFF. The CDR3 region has the DNA TGTGCCAGCAGCCAACATACTAGCGGGAGTTGGGAGCAGTTCTTC.

The CDR3 DNA sequence: TGTGCCAGTCACCTAGGACTAGGTCGTATGGAGACCCAGTACTTC. This gives the protein CASHLGLGRMETQYF. The chain has TRBV5-5 and TRBJ2-5; the match to TRBD2 covers 7 bases. After removal of 8 bases from V and 5 bases from J, the junction contained 15 bases not matched to a gene. The germline gives CDR1 SGHKS, CDR2 YYEKEE (reference sequence). The CDR3 runs 15 residues.

CDR3: CASSEGQGERDTQYF. CDR3 coding DNA: TGCGCCAGCAGTGAGGGACAGGGGGAGAGAGATACGCAGTATTTT. The rearrangement uses TRBV10-1 and TRBJ2-3; 10 bases line up with TRBD1. There are 15 residues in the CDR3. Germline loops: CDR1 WNHNN, CDR2 SYGVQD (reference sequence). V lost 2 bases, J lost 5 bases, and 4 bases stayed unmatched.

The genes are TRBV14 and TRBJ1-1; 9 nucleotides agree with TRBD1. Germline V CDR1 and CDR2: SGHDN, FVKESK. The CDR3 extends over 13 amino acids. J gave up 11 bases and V 4 bases, and 8 bases lay outside the gene matches. DNA of the CDR3: TGTGCCAGCAGCCTCAGGGACAGGGAACTGGCTTTCTTT. Protein product: CASSLRDRELAFF.